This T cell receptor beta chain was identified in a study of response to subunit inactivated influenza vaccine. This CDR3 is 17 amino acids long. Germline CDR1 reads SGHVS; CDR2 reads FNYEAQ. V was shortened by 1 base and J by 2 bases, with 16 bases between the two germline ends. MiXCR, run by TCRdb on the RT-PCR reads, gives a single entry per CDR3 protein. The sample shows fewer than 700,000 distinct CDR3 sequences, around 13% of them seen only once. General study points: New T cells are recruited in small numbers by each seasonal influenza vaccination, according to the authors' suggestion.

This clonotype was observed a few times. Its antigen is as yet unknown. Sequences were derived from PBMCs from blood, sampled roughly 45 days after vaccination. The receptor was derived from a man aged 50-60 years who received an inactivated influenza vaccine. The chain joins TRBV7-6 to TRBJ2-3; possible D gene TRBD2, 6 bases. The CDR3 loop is CASSLGAPADYTDTQYF. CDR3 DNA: TGTGCCAGCAGCTTAGGCGCTCCAGCGGACTACACAGATACGCAGTATTTT.